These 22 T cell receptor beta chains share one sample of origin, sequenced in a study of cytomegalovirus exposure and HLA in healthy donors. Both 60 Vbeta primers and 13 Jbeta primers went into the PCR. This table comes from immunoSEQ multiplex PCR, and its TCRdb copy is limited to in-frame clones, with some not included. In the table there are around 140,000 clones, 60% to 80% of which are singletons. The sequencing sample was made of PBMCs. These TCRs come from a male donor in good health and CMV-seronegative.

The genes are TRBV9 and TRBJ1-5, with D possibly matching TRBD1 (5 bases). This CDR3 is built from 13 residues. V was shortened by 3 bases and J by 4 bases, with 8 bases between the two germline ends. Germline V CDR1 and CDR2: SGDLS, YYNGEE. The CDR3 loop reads CASSGGGNQPQHF. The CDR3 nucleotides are TGTGCCAGCAGCGGTGGGGGGAATCAGCCCCAGCATTTT.

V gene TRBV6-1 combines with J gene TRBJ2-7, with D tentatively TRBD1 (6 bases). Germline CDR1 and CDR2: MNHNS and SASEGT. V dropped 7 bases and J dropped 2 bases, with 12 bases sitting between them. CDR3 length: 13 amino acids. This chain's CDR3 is CASTQTGAYEQYF. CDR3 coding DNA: TGTGCCAGCACCCAGACAGGCGCCTACGAGCAGTACTTC.

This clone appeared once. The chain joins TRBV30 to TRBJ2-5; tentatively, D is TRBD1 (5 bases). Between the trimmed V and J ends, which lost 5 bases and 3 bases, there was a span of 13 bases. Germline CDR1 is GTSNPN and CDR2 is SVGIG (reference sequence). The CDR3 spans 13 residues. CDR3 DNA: TGTGCCTGGGCGTCCTACAGGAAAGAGACCCAGTACTTC. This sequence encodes CAWASYRKETQYF.

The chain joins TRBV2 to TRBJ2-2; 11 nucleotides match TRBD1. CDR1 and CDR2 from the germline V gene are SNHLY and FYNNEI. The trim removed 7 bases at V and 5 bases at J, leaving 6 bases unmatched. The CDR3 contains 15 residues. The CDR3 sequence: CASTGQGAPTGELFF. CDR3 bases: TGTGCCAGCACCGGACAGGGGGCGCCGACCGGGGAGCTGTTTTTT.

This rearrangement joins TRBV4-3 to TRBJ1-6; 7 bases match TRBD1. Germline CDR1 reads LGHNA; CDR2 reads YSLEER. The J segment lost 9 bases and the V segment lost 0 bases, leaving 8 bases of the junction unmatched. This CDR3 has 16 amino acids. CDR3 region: CASSQDSQGKISPLHF. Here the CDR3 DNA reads TGCGCCAGCAGCCAAGATTCACAGGGGAAGATTTCACCCCTCCACTTT.

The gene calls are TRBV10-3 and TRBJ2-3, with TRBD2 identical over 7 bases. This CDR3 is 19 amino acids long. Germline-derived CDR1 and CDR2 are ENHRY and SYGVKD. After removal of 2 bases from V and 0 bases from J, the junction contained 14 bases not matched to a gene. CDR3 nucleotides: TGTGCCATCAGTGAGCCGACAGCGGTGGGGGGGATTAGCACAGATACGCAGTATTTT. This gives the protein CAISEPTAVGGISTDTQYF.

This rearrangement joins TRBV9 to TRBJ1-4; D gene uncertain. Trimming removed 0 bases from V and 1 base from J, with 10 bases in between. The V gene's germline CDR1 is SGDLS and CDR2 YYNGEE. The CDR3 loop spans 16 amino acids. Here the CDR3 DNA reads TGTGCCAGCAGCGTAGGTAACCTCGGAACTAATGAAAAACTGTTTTTT. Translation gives CASSVGNLGTNEKLFF.

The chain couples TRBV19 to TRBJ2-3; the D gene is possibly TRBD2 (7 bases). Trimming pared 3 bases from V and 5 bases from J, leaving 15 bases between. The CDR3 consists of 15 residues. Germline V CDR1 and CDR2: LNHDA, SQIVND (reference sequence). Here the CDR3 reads CASSIMGGGVDTQYF. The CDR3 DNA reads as TGTGCCAGTAGTATTATGGGGGGGGGCGTAGATACGCAGTATTTT. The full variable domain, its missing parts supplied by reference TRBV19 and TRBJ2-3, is DGGITQSPKYLFRKEGQNVTLSCEQNLNHDAMYWYRQDPGQGLRLIYYSQIVNDFQKGDIAEGYSVSREKKESFPLTVTSAQKNPTAFYLCASSIMGGGVDTQYFGPGTRLTVL.

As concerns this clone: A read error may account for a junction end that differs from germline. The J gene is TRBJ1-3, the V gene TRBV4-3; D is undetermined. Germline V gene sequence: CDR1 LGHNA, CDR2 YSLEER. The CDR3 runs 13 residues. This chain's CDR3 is CASSQDSVNTIYF. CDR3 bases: TGCGCCAGCAGCCAAGATTCTGTAAACACCATATATTTT.

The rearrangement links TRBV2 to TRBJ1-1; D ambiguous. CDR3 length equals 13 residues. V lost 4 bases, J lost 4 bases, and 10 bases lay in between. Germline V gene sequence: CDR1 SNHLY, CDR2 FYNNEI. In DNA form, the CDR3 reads TGTGCCAGCAGTGTTGAAGGGAGCACTGAAGCTTTCTTT. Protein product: CASSVEGSTEAFF.

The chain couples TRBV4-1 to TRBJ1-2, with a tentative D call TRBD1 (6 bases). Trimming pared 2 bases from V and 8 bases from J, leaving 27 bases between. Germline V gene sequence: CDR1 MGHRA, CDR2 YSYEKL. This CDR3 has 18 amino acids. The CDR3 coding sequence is TGCGCCAGCAGCCAATATCCGCTTGTAGGGGGGGCGGATAAGGGCTACACCTTC. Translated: CASSQYPLVGGADKGYTF.

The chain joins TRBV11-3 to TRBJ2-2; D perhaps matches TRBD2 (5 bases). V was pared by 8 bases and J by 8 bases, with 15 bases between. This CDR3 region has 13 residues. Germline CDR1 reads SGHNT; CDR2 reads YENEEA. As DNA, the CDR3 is TGTGCCAGCGCGGGTATTTTCGGGGGGGAGCTGTTTTTT. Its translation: CASAGIFGGELFF.

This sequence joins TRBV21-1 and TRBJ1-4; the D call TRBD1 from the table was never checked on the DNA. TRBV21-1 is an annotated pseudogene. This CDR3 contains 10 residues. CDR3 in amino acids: CARCQKKLFF. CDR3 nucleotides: TGTGCCAGGTGTCAGAAAAAACTGTTTTTT.

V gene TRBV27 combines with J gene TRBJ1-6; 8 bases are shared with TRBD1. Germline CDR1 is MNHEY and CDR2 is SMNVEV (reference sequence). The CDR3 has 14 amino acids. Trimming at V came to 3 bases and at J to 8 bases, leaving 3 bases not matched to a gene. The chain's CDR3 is CASSFQGADSPLHF. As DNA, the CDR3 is TGTGCCAGCAGTTTCCAGGGGGCTGATTCACCCCTCCACTTT.

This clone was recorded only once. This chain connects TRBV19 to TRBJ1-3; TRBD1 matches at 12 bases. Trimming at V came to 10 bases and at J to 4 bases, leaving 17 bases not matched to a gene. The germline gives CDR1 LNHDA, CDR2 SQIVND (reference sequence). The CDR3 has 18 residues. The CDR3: CATMSSPGQGAGGNTIYF. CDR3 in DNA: TGTGCCACCATGAGCTCCCCGGGACAGGGGGCGGGAGGAAACACCATATATTTT.

As DNA, the CDR3 is TGTGCCAGCAGCTTAGGGTGGGGGGGCACAGATACGCAGTATTTT. This translates into CASSLGWGGTDTQYF. This chain joins TRBV7-9 and TRBJ2-3; D perhaps matches TRBD2 (6 bases). The CDR3 length is 15 residues. CDR1 SEHNR and CDR2 FQNEAQ come from the germline V gene (reference sequence). The ends were cut back, 1 base at V and 1 base at J, with 9 bases in the middle.

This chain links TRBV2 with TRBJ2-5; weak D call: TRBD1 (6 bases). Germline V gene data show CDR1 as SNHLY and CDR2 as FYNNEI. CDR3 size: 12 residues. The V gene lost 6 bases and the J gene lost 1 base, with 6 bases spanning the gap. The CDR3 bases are TGTGCCAGCAGACAGGGCCAAGAGACCCAGTACTTC. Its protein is CASRQGQETQYF. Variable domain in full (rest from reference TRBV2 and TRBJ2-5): EPEVTQTPSHQVTQMGQEVILRCVPISNHLYFYWYRQILGQKVEFLVSFYNNEISEKSEIFDDQFSVERPDGSNFTLKIRSTKLEDSAMYFCASRQGQETQYFGPGTRLLVL.

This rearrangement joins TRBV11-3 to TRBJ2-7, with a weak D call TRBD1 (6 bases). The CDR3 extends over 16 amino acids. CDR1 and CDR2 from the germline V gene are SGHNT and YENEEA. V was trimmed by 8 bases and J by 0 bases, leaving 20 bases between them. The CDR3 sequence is CASARYDRSSSYEQYF. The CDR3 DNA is TGTGCCAGCGCCAGATACGACAGGAGCAGCTCCTACGAGCAGTACTTC.

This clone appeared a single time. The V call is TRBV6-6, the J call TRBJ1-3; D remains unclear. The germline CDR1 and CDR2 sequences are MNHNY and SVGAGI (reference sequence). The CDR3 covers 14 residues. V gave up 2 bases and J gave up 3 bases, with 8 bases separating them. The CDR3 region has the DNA TGTGCCAGCAGTTACGGAGTGGGTGGAAACACCATATATTTT. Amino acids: CASSYGVGGNTIYF.

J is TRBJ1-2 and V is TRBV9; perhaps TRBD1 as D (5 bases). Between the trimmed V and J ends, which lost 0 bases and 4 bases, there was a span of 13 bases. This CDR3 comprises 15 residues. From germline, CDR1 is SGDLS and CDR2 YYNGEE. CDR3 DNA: TGTGCCAGCAGCGTAGGCGCAGGGCTTCCCTATGGCTACACCTTC. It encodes CASSVGAGLPYGYTF. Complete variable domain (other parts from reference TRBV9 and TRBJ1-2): DSGVTQTPKHLITATGQRVTLRCSPRSGDLSVYWYQQSLDQGLQFLIQYYNGEERAKGNILERFSAQQFPDLHSELNLSSLELGDSALYFCASSVGAGLPYGYTFGSGTRLTVV.

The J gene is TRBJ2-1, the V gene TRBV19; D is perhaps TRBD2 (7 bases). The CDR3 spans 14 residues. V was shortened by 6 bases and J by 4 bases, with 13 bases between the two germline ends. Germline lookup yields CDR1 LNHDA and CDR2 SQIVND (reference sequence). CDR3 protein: CASSSGEGYNEQFF. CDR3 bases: TGTGCCAGTAGCTCAGGGGAGGGGTACAATGAGCAGTTCTTC.

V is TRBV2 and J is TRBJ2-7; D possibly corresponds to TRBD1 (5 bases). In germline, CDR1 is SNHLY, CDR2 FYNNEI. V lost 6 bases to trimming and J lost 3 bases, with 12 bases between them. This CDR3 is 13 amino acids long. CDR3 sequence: CASRDTWGYEQYF. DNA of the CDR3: TGTGCCAGCAGGGACACCTGGGGCTACGAGCAGTACTTC.